The clone carrying this T cell receptor beta chain was found a few times. These data are taken from a study of response to subunit inactivated influenza vaccine. TCRdb reprocessed the RT-PCR reads with MiXCR, giving one entry per CDR3 protein. The data contain 150,000 to 200,000 distinct CDR3 sequences, 12% of them singletons. These data are also associated with another study on T cells expressing NK-cell markers. That publication notes: TCR beta cDNA was made by 5'RACE template switching with UMIs. Sequencing of TCR beta repertoires drew on sorted CD3+CD56+NKG2C+, CD3+CD56+NKG2C- and CD3+CD56-NKG2C+ T cells. Seven of the eight sequenced donors were classified as HCMV-seropositive, and one was classified as seronegative. Leadership of the CD3+CD56-NKG2C+ fraction also belonged to these clonotypes in a handful of donors.

The TCR was taken from a man aged 50 to 60 who received an inactivated influenza vaccine. The material was CD8+ T cells sorted from PBMCs, obtained approximately 13 days after vaccination.

The CDR3 region is CASSLVALTGKSGNTIYF. The CDR3 DNA is TGTGCCAGCAGCTTAGTCGCGCTCACAGGGAAGTCTGGAAACACCATATATTTT. The V call is TRBV11-1, the J call TRBJ1-3; possibly TRBD1 for D (6 bases). Germline V gene data show CDR1 as SGHAT and CDR2 as FQDESV (reference sequence). The CDR3 runs to 18 residues. V lost 1 base, J lost 1 base, and 17 bases lay in between.